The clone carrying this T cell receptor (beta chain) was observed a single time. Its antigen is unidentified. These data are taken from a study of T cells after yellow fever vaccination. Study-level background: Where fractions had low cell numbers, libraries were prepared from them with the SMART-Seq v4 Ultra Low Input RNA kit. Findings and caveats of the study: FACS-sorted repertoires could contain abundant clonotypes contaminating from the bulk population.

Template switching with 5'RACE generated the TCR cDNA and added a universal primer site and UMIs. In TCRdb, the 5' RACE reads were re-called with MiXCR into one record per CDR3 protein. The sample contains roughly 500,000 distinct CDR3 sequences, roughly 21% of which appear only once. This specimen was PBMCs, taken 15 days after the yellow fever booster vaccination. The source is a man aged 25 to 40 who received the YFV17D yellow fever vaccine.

CDR3 amino acids: CASSAVGQGIEKLFF. The CDR3, as DNA: TGCGCCAGCAGCGCAGTAGGACAGGGGATTGAAAAACTGTTTTTT. The chain uses TRBV4-3 and TRBJ1-4; 9 bases are shared with TRBD1. The junction had 8 bases not matched to a gene; V was cut back by 5 bases and J by 7 bases. The germline gives CDR1 LGHNA, CDR2 YSLEER. The CDR3 extends over 15 amino acids.